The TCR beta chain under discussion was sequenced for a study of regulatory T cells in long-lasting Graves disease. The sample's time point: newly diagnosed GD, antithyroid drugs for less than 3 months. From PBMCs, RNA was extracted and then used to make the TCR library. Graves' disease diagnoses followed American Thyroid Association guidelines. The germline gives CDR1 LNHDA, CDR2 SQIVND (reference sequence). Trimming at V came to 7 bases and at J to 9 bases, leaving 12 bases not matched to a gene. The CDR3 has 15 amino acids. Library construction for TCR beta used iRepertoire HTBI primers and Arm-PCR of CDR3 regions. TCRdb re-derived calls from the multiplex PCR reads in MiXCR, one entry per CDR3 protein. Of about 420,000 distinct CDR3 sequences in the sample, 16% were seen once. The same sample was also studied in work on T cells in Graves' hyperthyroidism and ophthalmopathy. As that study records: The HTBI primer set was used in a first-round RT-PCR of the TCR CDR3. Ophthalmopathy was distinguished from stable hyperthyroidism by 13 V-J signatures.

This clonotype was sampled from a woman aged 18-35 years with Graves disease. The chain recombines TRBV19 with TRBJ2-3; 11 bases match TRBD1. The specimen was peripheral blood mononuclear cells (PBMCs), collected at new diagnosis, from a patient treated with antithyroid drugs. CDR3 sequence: CASTPLGQGAGTQYF. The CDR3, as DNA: TGTGCCAGTACCCCGCTAGGACAGGGGGCCGGCACGCAGTATTTT.